This TCR beta chain derives from a study of T cells after yellow fever vaccination. Whole-study results and caveats: Researchers cautioned that FACS-sorted repertoires could harbor abundant clonotypes contaminating from the bulk population. Reappearance after the booster was seen for most primary-vaccination clones, at 96% CD4 and 75% to 90% CD8.

On this clonotype itself: Its antigen is as yet unknown.

TCRdb reprocessed the 5' RACE reads with MiXCR, giving one entry per CDR3 protein. The sample consists of some 350,000 distinct CDR3 sequences, roughly 6.2% of them appearing once. Germline-derived CDR1 and CDR2 are SGHNT and YYREEE (reference sequence). The CDR3 is made up of 16 amino acids. J gave up 3 bases and V 4 bases, and 4 bases lay outside the gene matches. The rearrangement uses TRBV5-4 and TRBJ2-1, with 13 bases aligning to TRBD2. The sequences come from PBMCs, collected 5 days after the yellow fever booster vaccination. The source of this sequence is a man aged 25 to 45 who received the YFV17D yellow fever vaccine. CDR3 nucleotides: TGTGCCAGCAGCCAATGGACTAGCGGGAGCTACAATGAGCAGTTCTTC. Translating gives CASSQWTSGSYNEQFF.